The 7 T cell receptor beta chains reported below all come from one sample, sequenced in a study of blood T cell repertoires in COVID-19. The protocol was immunoSEQ multiplex PCR, while the TCRdb copy is restricted to in-frame clones and leaves out a portion. The data hold around 310,000 clones, with almost 90% observed a single time. Source material: peripheral blood. The origin of the receptors is a middle-aged woman with COVID-19, enrolled during active disease.

V gene TRBV18 combines with J gene TRBJ1-2; tentatively, D is TRBD1 (6 bases). The length of the CDR3 is 14 residues. The germline gives CDR1 KGHSH, CDR2 LQKENI. V shed 2 bases and J shed 1 base, with 8 bases lying between them. Here the CDR3 DNA reads TGTGCCAGCTCACCAGCCAGGGGTAACTATGGCTACACCTTC. Translating gives CASSPARGNYGYTF.

J is TRBJ1-4 and V is TRBV12-3 or TRBV12-4; D might be TRBD1 (5 bases). This CDR3 comprises 12 residues. V lost 4 bases to trimming and J lost 7 bases, with 7 bases between them. The CDR3 sequence is CASSYGGEKLFF. CDR3 DNA: TGTGCCAGCAGTTACGGGGGTGAAAAACTGTTTTTT.

This CDR3 reads CASSFQSTGNTIYF. The DNA of the CDR3 is TGTGCCAGCAGTTTCCAATCCACTGGAAACACCATATATTTT. This chain links TRBV27 with TRBJ1-3; D call uncertain. The CDR3 totals 14 residues. Germline V gene data show CDR1 as MNHEY and CDR2 as SMNVEV (reference sequence). Between the trimmed V and J ends, which lost 3 bases and 2 bases, there was a span of 8 bases.

The chain uses TRBV29-1 and TRBJ2-1; D remains ambiguous. The CDR3 spans 9 residues. V lost 3 bases to trimming and J lost 9 bases, with 3 bases between them. Germline loops: CDR1 SQVTM, CDR2 ANQGSEA. CDR3 sequence (DNA): TGCAGCGTTGAGGCTGAGCAGTTCTTC. Its translation: CSVEAEQFF.

The chain employs TRBV30 and TRBJ2-2; weak D call: TRBD1 (6 bases). V was cut by 2 bases and J by 8 bases, with 15 bases left in between. The CDR3 contains 14 residues. From germline, CDR1 is GTSNPN and CDR2 SVGIG (reference sequence). CDR3 in DNA: TGTGCCTGGAGTTTCACCACAGGGTCAGGGGAGCTGTTTTTT. Its translation: CAWSFTTGSGELFF.

V usage is TRBV6-6 and J usage is TRBJ2-7; TRBD2 matches at 8 bases. The germline V gene encodes CDR1 MNHNY and CDR2 SVGAGI (reference sequence). V was pared by 2 bases and J by 6 bases, with 12 bases of the junction left unmatched. The CDR3 is made up of 16 amino acids. The CDR3 DNA reads as TGTGCCAGCAGTTACCCAAAGAGCGGGGGATGGCGCGAGCAGTACTTC. Translated, it gives CASSYPKSGGWREQYF.

A remark on this clone: Mismatch with germline at one junction end may stem from a read error. The rearrangement links TRBV7-7 to TRBJ2-1; D gene uncertain. Germline CDR1 SSHAT, CDR2 FNYEAQ (reference sequence). This CDR3 has 15 amino acids. The CDR3 nucleotides are TGTGCTAGCAGCGAGACCCCCGGGTGGGACAATGAGCAGTTCTTC. Its translation: CASSETPGWDNEQFF.